The rows below give T cell receptor beta chains drawn from one sample of a study of response to subunit inactivated influenza vaccine. TCRdb used MiXCR to reprocess the RT-PCR reads, holding one entry per CDR3 protein. This table has about 300,000 distinct CDR3 sequences, around 22% appearing once. Material: PBMCs from blood, obtained less than 22 months after vaccination. The receptors shown here come from a man between 50 and 69 years old who received an inactivated influenza vaccine. Each CDR3 is given with its conserved first and last residue. Each record gives: J gene, V gene, D gene, clone size, CDR3 DNA, CDR3 protein. A D gene is named only where the DNA matches it firmly. A row's size may be missing; if present it is once, few, many or a size class.

>TRBJ1-1|TRBV20-1|.|.
TGCAGTGCTCGAAAGAACACTGAAGCTTTCTTT
CSARKNTEAFF
>TRBJ2-5|TRBV28|.|few
TGTGCCAGCAGTTTGTGGGCAAGGAGGGAGACCCAGTACTTC
CASSLWARRETQYF
>TRBJ2-7|TRBV4-1|.|few
TGCGCCAGCAGCCAGGCCGGGACTGAAAGCTCCTACGAGCAGTACTTC
CASSQAGTESSYEQYF
>TRBJ1-2|TRBV7-2|.|few
TGTGCCAGCAGCTTAGGGTCAGTTAACTATGGCTACACCTTC
CASSLGSVNYGYTF
>TRBJ2-2|TRBV28|.|.
TGTGCCAGCATGGCGGGAAACACCGGGGAGCTGTTTTTT
CASMAGNTGELFF
>TRBJ2-7|TRBV5-1|.|few
TGCGCCAGCAGCGGCACTAGTAGCTACGAGCAGTACTTC
CASSGTSSYEQYF
>TRBJ1-3|TRBV18|.|.
TGTGCCAGCTCACCATCGACAGTTCCCTCTGGAAACACCATATATTTT
CASSPSTVPSGNTIYF
>TRBJ1-1|TRBV6-6|.|few
TGTGCCAGCAGAAGGGCGGTGAACACTGAAGCTTTCTTT
CASRRAVNTEAFF
>TRBJ1-1|TRBV20-1|.|few
TGCAGTGCTAGAAGGGCCGGGCCGAACACTGAAGCTTTCTTT
CSARRAGPNTEAFF
>TRBJ2-1|TRBV15|TRBD2|.
TGTGCCACCAGCCGTAGCGGGAGTACTATACTTTCCTACAATGAGCAGTTCTTC
CATSRSGSTILSYNEQFF
>TRBJ1-5|TRBV6-5|.|few
TGTGCCAGCAGTTACTCTTACAGGGACGAACAGCCCCAGCATTTT
CASSYSYRDEQPQHF
>TRBJ2-7|TRBV20-1|TRBD2|.
TGCAGTACCTCGAGACTAGCGGGAGCCACGGTATGGAACGAGCAGTACTTC
CSTSRLAGATVWNEQYF
>TRBJ2-2|TRBV29-1|.|.
TGCAGCGTTTATGGGACCGGGGAGCTGTTTTTT
CSVYGTGELFF
>TRBJ2-3|TRBV4-3|TRBD2|once
TGCGCCAGCAGCCAAGTTTCAGGGAGGGGAGATACGCAGTATTTT
CASSQVSGRGDTQYF
>TRBJ1-3|TRBV2|TRBD1|.
TGTGCCAGCAGCGCGCCTCGACAGGGATCTGGAAACACCATATATTTT
CASSAPRQGSGNTIYF
>TRBJ1-1|TRBV25-1|.|few
TGTGCCAGCAGTGAATCCGGGAACGCTGAAGCTTTCTTT
CASSESGNAEAFF
>TRBJ2-3|TRBV6-1|.|.
TGTGCCAGCAGTGAAGCGCGTGGACAGAGCACAGATACGCAGTATTTT
CASSEARGQSTDTQYF